A selection of T cell receptor beta chains follows, all from one sample in a study of cytomegalovirus exposure and HLA in healthy donors. Sequenced by immunoSEQ multiplex PCR; TCRdb stores in-frame clones only, minus some. The table lists around 160,000 clones, roughly 71% of them singletons. The sample taken for sequencing was PBMCs. The receptors originated from a male donor in good health and CMV-seropositive. CDR3s include the opening cysteine and the closing phenylalanine or tryptophan. A D gene is named only where the DNA matches it firmly. Clone size is shown for a subset of rows, as once, few, many or a class of expanded clone.

abundance	v_gene	d_gene	j_gene	CDR3aa	CDR3nt
-	TRBV21-1	-	TRBJ1-2	CASSKGTTNYGYTF	TGTGCCAGCAGCAAAGGGACAACTAACTATGGCTACACCTTC
-	TRBV9	-	TRBJ1-3	CASSGQAGNTIYF	TGTGCCAGTTCAGGGCAGGCTGGAAACACCATATATTTT
-	TRBV29-1	TRBD2	TRBJ2-7	CSVVAGAEQYF	TGCAGCGTTGTAGCGGGCGCCGAGCAGTACTTC
-	TRBV27	-	TRBJ2-7	CASSRRGRAYEQYF	TGTGCCAGCAGTCGGAGGGGGCGCGCCTACGAGCAGTACTTC
few	TRBV19	-	TRBJ1-6	CASSFRDSPLHF	TGTGCCAGTAGCTTCCGGGATTCACCCCTCCACTTT
-	TRBV19	-	TRBJ1-2	CASSRSNYGYTF	TGTGCCAGTAGTCGGAGTAACTATGGCTACACCTTC
-	TRBV10-1	TRBD1	TRBJ2-7	CASRTSGTGVPLEQYF	TGCGCCAGCAGGACGTCGGGGACAGGGGTCCCGCTCGAGCAGTACTTC
-	TRBV27	-	TRBJ1-2	CASSLLGGRGGYTF	TGTGCCAGCAGTTTATTGGGGGGGAGGGGTGGCTACACCTTC
-	TRBV27	-	TRBJ1-5	CASSPTRGQPQHF	TGTGCCAGCAGTCCAACCAGGGGTCAGCCCCAGCATTTT
-	TRBV6-5	-	TRBJ2-6	CASSYSRVAGANVLTF	TGTGCCAGCAGTTACTCGAGGGTAGCTGGGGCCAACGTCCTGACTTTC
-	TRBV6-4	-	TRBJ2-7	CASSEKPFAEQYF	TGTGCCAGCAGTGAAAAGCCTTTCGCCGAGCAGTACTTC
-	TRBV12-5	-	TRBJ2-7	CASGSTEAYEQYF	TGTGCTAGTGGTTCGACAGAAGCCTACGAGCAGTACTTC
-	TRBV18	-	TRBJ2-2	CASSVTRSGELFF	TGTGCCAGCTCGGTGACTAGGTCCGGGGAGCTGTTTTTT
-	TRBV27	-	TRBJ1-1	CASSTSPGKGNTEAFF	TGTGCCAGCAGTACCAGCCCCGGGAAGGGGAACACTGAAGCTTTCTTT
many	TRBV19	TRBD1	TRBJ2-6	CATGTGGSGANVLTF	TGTGCCACCGGGACAGGGGGCTCTGGGGCCAACGTCCTGACTTTC
-	TRBV19	TRBD1	TRBJ2-2	CASRDRGWAANTGELFF	TGTGCCAGCCGGGACAGGGGATGGGCCGCGAACACCGGGGAGCTGTTTTTT
-	TRBV2	TRBD2	TRBJ2-1	CASNQAGVWLDEQFF	TGTGCCAGCAACCAAGCGGGGGTTTGGTTGGATGAGCAGTTCTTC
many	TRBV6-5	-	TRBJ1-6	CASSRPAASNSPLHF	TGTGCCAGCAGTAGACCAGCAGCGAGTAATTCACCCCTCCACTTT
-	TRBV19	-	TRBJ2-7	CASSAVPRGPYEQYF	TGTGCCAGTAGTGCCGTCCCACGGGGTCCTTACGAGCAGTACTTC
-	TRBV4-1	TRBD1	TRBJ2-1	CASSPDRSSYNEQFF	TGCGCCAGCAGCCCGGACAGGAGCTCCTACAATGAGCAGTTCTTC
-	TRBV10-2	TRBD1	TRBJ1-5	CASTSDRVGGQPQHF	TGCGCCAGCACCTCGGACAGGGTGGGAGGTCAGCCCCAGCATTTT
-	TRBV7-8	-	TRBJ2-5	CASSSFPTREETQYF	TGTGCCAGCAGCTCCTTCCCAACTCGGGAAGAGACCCAGTACTTC